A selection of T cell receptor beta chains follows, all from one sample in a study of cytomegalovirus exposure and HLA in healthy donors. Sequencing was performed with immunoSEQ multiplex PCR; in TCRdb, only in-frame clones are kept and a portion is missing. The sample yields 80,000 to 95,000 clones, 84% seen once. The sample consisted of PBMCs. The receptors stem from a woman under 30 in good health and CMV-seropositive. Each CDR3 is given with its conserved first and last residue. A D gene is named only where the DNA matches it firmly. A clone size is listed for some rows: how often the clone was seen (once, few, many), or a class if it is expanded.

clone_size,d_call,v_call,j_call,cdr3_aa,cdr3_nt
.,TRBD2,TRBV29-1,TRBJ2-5,CSVSTGTSNGGTQYF,TGCAGCGTTTCAACCGGGACTAGCAACGGGGGGACCCAGTACTTC
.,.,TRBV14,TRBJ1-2,CASSQVGVGYGYTF,TGTGCCAGCAGCCAAGTAGGAGTCGGGTATGGCTACACCTTC
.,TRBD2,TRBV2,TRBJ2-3,CASTRAGGQGDTQYF,TGTGCCAGCACCCGAGCGGGGGGGCAGGGAGATACGCAGTATTTT
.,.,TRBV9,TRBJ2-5,CASSVGLGGTQYF,TGTGCCAGCAGCGTAGGACTCGGAGGGACCCAGTACTTC
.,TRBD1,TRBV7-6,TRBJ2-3,CASSSSAGTGGTDTQYF,TGTGCCAGCAGCTCCTCCGCCGGGACAGGGGGCACAGATACGCAGTATTTT
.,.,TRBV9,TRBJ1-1,CASSAEEMNTEAFF,TGTGCCAGCAGCGCGGAGGAGATGAACACTGAAGCTTTCTTT
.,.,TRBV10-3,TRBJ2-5,CAISVGGPQETQYF,TGTGCCATCAGTGTCGGGGGGCCCCAAGAGACCCAGTACTTC
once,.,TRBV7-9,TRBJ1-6,CASSPLRTLYNSPLHF,TGTGCCAGCAGCCCCCTTAGGACACTCTATAATTCACCCCTCCACTTT
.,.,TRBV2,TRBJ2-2,CARESSNTGELFF,TGTGCCAGGGAGAGTTCGAACACCGGGGAGCTGTTTTTT
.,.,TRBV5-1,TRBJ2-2,CASSPGGFRPANTGELFF,TGCGCCAGCAGCCCGGGTGGCTTTCGACCAGCGAACACCGGGGAGCTGTTTTTT
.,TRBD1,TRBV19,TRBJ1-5,CASSILRDRHNQPQHF,TGTGCCAGTAGTATATTGCGGGACAGGCATAATCAGCCCCAGCATTTT